This record looks at one T cell receptor beta chain sequence and its context. Its antigen remains unidentified. One base away there is no much larger clone; base qualities are not given. The data originate from a study of blood T cell repertoires in COVID-19 (dated by TCRdb to about 2020). For context, the study as a whole: Samples from collaborators originated in the United States, Italy and Spain and spanned both the acute and convalescent phases of COVID-19. Where available, HLA class I and class II types were obtained from metadata supplied by the sample provider rather than from assay-based typing. The repertoires were made available in a free public database intended to serve as a resource for research on the immune response to SARS-CoV-2. The prospective study material was composed of cDNA or gDNA derived from T cells, B-cell-depleted T cells, or PBMCs. Deeply sampled blood TCRbeta repertoires from subjects exposed to, actively infected with, or recovered from COVID-19 were included in the dataset. Nearly every sample came with metadata listing a de-identified subject ID, COVID-19 status, age in years and sex. The samples were drawn from two sources: the first 160 participants of the ongoing ImmuneRACE study, and 1,200 or so subjects contributed by 6 global collaborators. Overall results and qualifications from the work: The quantity of clinical and demographic metadata differed by source and by participant and was supplied without curation.

Enrolling through a virtual design, the prospective study's participants ranged in age from roughly 18 to 90 years and lived across about two dozen United States geographic areas. Cohort assignment in the prospective study relied on participant-reported clinical history from a screening survey and a study questionnaire. Recovered participants in ImmuneRACE Cohort 3 were defined as having two consecutive negative NP/OP PCR tests, clearance from a healthcare professional, or resolution of symptoms. In the prospective study, whole blood, serum and a nasopharyngeal or oropharyngeal swab were collected from each participant by mobile phlebotomists. Participants in the prospective study had the option to provide additional blood draws and questionnaires over a roughly two-month period. Prospective study blood samples were shipped either frozen or at room temperature before DNA extraction. The immunoSEQ Assay, a bias-controlled multiplex PCR, was used to amplify TCRbeta CDR3 regions from genomic DNA. In the original analysis: Within the assay, amplification of reference gene primers was used to estimate how many nucleated cells each sample contained. To quantify the absolute abundance of each unique TCRbeta CDR3 rearrangement, sequence reads were collapsed and filtered. Productive Simpson clonality was computed per sample as the square root of Simpson's diversity index over productive rearrangements. The clones in this table, taken by TCRdb from immuneACCESS, are in-frame only. Not every clone is retained; where verified, under half of the shortfall comes from an unresolved V gene, and the cause of the rest is unknown. That table gives V, J and clone size, and the DNA gave D and trimming. Within this sample are roughly 300,000 clones, with nearly 90% of them counted one time only. The top ten clones comprise approximately 5% of the sample.

This TCR came from a woman under 40 who had recovered from COVID-19. Sequencing input: PBMCs or T cells enriched from blood (not recorded which).

The CDR3 is CASRPDRGAYEQYF. The bases read TGTGCCAGCAGACCAGACAGGGGAGCCTACGAGCAGTACTTC. Here the chain combines TRBV25-1 and TRBJ2-7; TRBD1 fits 8 bases in the junction. Ends trimmed: V by 6 bases, J by 2 bases; bases unmatched to a gene: 6. For CDR1 and CDR2, the germline V gene lists MGHDK and SYGVNS. The CDR3 numbers 14 residues from cysteine through phenylalanine. The kept DNA is CDR3 alone, 42 bases in frame from the first base.